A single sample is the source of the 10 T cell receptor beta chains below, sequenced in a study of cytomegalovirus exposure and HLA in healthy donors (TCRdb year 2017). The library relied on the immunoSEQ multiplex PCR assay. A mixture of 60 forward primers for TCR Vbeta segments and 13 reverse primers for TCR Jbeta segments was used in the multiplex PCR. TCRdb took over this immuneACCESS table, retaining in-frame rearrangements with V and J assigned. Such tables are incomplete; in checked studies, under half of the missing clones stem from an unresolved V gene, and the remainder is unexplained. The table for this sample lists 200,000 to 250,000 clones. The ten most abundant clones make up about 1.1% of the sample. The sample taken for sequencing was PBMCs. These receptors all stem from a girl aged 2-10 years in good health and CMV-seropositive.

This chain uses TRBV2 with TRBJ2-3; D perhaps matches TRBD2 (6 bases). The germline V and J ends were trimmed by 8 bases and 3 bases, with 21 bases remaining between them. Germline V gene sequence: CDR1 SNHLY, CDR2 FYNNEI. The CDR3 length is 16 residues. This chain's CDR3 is CASVRGGSRTTDTQYF. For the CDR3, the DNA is TGTGCCAGCGTCCGTGGGGGGAGTCGGACGACAGATACGCAGTATTTT. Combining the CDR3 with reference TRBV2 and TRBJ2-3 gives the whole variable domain EPEVTQTPSHQVTQMGQEVILRCVPISNHLYFYWYRQILGQKVEFLVSFYNNEISEKSEIFDDQFSVERPDGSNFTLKIRSTKLEDSAMYFCASVRGGSRTTDTQYFGPGTRLTVL.

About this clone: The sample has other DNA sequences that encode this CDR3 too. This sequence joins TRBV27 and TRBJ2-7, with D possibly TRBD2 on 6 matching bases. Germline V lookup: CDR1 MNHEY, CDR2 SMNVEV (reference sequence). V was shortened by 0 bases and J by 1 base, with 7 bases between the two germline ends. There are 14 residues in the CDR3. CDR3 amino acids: CASSLSGGSYEQYF. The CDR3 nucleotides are TGTGCCAGCAGTTTATCGGGAGGATCCTACGAGCAGTACTTC.

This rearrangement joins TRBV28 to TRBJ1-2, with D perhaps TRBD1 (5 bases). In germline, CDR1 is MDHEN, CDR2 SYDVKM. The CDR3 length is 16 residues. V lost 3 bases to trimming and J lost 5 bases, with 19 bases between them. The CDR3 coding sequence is TGTGCCAGCAGTTTCCATTTCTGGGGGGTAGGGTATGGCTACACCTTC. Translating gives CASSFHFWGVGYGYTF.

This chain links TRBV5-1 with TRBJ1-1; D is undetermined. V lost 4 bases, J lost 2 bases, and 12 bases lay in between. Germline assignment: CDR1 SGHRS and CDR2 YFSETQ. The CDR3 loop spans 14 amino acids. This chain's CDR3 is CASSPGRANTEAFF. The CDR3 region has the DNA TGCGCCAGCAGCCCCGGGAGGGCAAACACTGAAGCTTTCTTT.

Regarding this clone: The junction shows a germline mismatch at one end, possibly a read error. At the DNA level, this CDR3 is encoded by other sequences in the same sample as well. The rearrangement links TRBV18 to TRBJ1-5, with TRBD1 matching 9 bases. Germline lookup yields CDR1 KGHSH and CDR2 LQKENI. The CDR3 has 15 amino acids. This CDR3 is CASSYKTGGAQPQHF. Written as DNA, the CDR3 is TGTGCTAGCTCCTACAAGACAGGGGGAGCCCAGCCCCAGCATTTT.

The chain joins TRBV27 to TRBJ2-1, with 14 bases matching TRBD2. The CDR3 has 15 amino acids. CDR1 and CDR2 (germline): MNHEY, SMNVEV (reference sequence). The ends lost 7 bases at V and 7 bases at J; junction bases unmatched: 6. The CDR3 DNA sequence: TGTGCCAGCACCCTCGGGACTAGCGGGAGTAATGAGCAGTTCTTC. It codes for CASTLGTSGSNEQFF.

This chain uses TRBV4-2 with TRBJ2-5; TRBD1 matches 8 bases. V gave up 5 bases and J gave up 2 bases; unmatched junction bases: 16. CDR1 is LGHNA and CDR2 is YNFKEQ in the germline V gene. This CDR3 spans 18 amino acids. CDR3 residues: CASSSSRLRGQVQETQYF. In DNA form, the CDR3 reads TGTGCCAGCAGCTCAAGTCGCCTTAGGGGACAGGTTCAAGAGACCCAGTACTTC.

The CDR3 sequence: CASSQEGGRLAGVSGTGELFF. The CDR3 coding sequence is TGTGCCAGCAGCCAAGAAGGCGGAAGACTAGCGGGAGTATCTGGCACCGGGGAGCTGTTTTTT. The rearrangement joins TRBV4-2 to TRBJ2-2; 12 positions match TRBD2. In germline, CDR1 is LGHNA, CDR2 YNFKEQ. CDR3 length: 21 residues. V was clipped by 0 bases and J by 4 bases; unmatched bases: 15.

Here the CDR3 reads CASSEGTTSWGDEKLFF. For the CDR3, the DNA is TGCGCCAGCAGTGAGGGTACGACTTCATGGGGAGATGAAAAACTGTTTTTT. The J gene is TRBJ1-4, the V gene TRBV10-1; D uncertain. The CDR3 totals 17 residues. With 2 bases removed from V and 6 bases from J, the gap between germline ends came to 19 bases. Germline V gene sequence: CDR1 WNHNN, CDR2 SYGVQD (reference sequence).

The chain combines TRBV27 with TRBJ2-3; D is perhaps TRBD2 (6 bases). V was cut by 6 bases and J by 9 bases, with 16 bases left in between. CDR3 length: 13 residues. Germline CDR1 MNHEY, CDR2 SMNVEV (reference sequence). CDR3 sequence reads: CASSAGGPKTQYF. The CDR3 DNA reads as TGTGCCAGCAGCGCCGGAGGGCCTAAAACGCAGTATTTT.